Listed below are T cell receptor beta chains from one sample, sequenced in a study of cytomegalovirus exposure and HLA in healthy donors. Assay: immunoSEQ multiplex PCR; the TCRdb copy retains only in-frame clones and omits some. Here the sample spans about 95,000 clones, around 84% being singletons. Sequencing used PBMCs. These receptor sequences come from a woman between 40 and 55 years old in good health and CMV-seropositive. The CDR3 runs from the conserved cysteine through the conserved F or W. A D gene is named only where the DNA matches it firmly. Size values are once, few and many counts, or a class for expanded clones, and some rows have none.

>TRBV15|TRBJ1-3|-|-
CATTLDRSNGNTIYF
TGTGCTACGACTCTTGACAGGTCGAATGGAAACACCATATATTTT
>TRBV6-6|TRBJ1-1|-|TRBD1
CVSSYLGQGDTEAFF
TGTGTCAGCAGTTACCTGGGACAGGGTGACACTGAAGCTTTCTTT
>TRBV6-1|TRBJ2-7|-|TRBD2
CASSDLAGPYEQYF
TGTGCCAGCAGTGATCTAGCGGGGCCCTACGAGCAGTACTTC
>TRBV6-1|TRBJ1-1|few|-
CASSEQLNTEAFF
TGTGCCAGCTCGGAGCAATTGAACACTGAAGCTTTCTTT
>TRBV5-1|TRBJ1-1|-|-
CASRRDSTNTEAFF
TGCGCCAGCAGACGGGACTCAACGAACACTGAAGCTTTCTTT
>TRBV13|TRBJ1-4|-|TRBD1
CASSARQGAYEKLFF
TGTGCCAGCAGCGCCAGACAGGGGGCGTATGAAAAACTGTTTTTT
>TRBV18|TRBJ1-1|-|-
CASSPDGVNAEAFF
TGTGCCAGCTCACCAGACGGGGTGAACGCTGAAGCTTTCTTT
>TRBV11-2|TRBJ1-1|-|TRBD1
CASSPGWTGGRGSTEAFF
TGTGCCAGCAGCCCGGGGTGGACAGGGGGCCGCGGCAGCACTGAAGCTTTCTTT
>TRBV19|TRBJ2-1|-|-
CASSGLIGNEQFF
TGTGCCAGTAGCGGACTTATAGGGAATGAGCAGTTCTTC
>TRBV27|TRBJ2-4|-|TRBD2
CASSRTSGPKNIQYF
TGTGCCAGCAGTCGTACTAGCGGACCCAAAAACATTCAGTACTTC
>TRBV6-5|TRBJ2-7|-|-
CASSPRQFPYEQYF
TGTGCCAGCAGTCCCCGACAGTTTCCCTACGAGCAGTACTTC
>TRBV27|TRBJ2-3|-|TRBD2
CASSSGLAGYTTDTQYF
TGTGCCAGCAGTTCGGGACTAGCGGGCTATACCACAGATACGCAGTATTTT
>TRBV11-2|TRBJ2-1|-|TRBD2
CASSLRPSGSYNEQFF
TGTGCCAGCAGCTTAAGGCCTAGCGGATCCTACAATGAGCAGTTCTTC
>TRBV28|TRBJ1-2|-|-
CASRNQGAVYGYTF
TGTGCCAGTAGAAACCAAGGGGCAGTCTATGGCTACACCTTC
>TRBV6-5|TRBJ2-7|-|TRBD1
CASTPAWGQPYEQYF
TGTGCCAGCACCCCGGCATGGGGACAGCCCTACGAGCAGTACTTC
>TRBV6-1|TRBJ2-7|-|-
CASSEYRYEQYF
TGTGCCAGCAGTGAATACAGATACGAGCAGTACTTC
>TRBV6-5|TRBJ1-6|-|-
CASSTQGNSPLHF
TGTGCCAGCAGTACACAGGGAAATTCACCCCTCCACTTT
>TRBV7-2|TRBJ1-2|-|-
CASSFRYRREILYGYTF
TGTGCCAGCAGCTTTAGATATCGCCGCGAAATACTCTATGGCTACACCTTC
>TRBV15|TRBJ2-5|once|TRBD1
CATSRDPGQGQYEQHF
TGTGCCACCAGCAGAGATCCGGGACAGGGCCAGTACGAGCAGCACTTC
>TRBV27|TRBJ2-2|few|-
CASSSQGPHGELFF
TGTGCCAGCAGTTCGCAGGGCCCTCACGGGGAGCTGTTTTTT
>TRBV28|TRBJ2-3|-|TRBD1
CASSFRNPTGYAHTDTQYF
TGTGCCAGCAGTTTTCGAAACCCGACAGGGTATGCACACACAGATACGCAGTATTTT
>TRBV5-4|TRBJ2-2|-|-
CASSLWGPSTGELFF
TGTGCCAGCAGCTTGTGGGGGCCAAGCACCGGGGAGCTGTTTTTT
>TRBV15|TRBJ2-3|few|-
CATSRGGGTDTQYF
TGTGCCACCAGCAGAGGAGGCGGGACCGATACGCAGTATTTT
>TRBV5-1|TRBJ2-5|-|-
CASSPVAGQETQYF
TGCGCCAGCAGCCCGGTGGCAGGTCAAGAGACCCAGTACTTC
>TRBV6-6|TRBJ1-1|-|-
CASRAEGDPEAFF
TGTGCCAGCAGGGCCGAGGGGGACCCTGAAGCTTTCTTT
>TRBV10-3|TRBJ1-2|-|-
CAISEGAGADGYTF
TGTGCCATCAGTGAGGGCGCGGGGGCGGATGGCTACACCTTC
>TRBV11-2|TRBJ2-7|-|-
CASSLASYYEQYF
TGTGCCAGCAGCTTAGCCAGTTACTACGAGCAGTACTTC
>TRBV5-1|TRBJ2-6|-|-
CASTIPLLLPSGANVLTF
TGCGCCAGTACTATACCTCTGCTACTACCGTCTGGGGCCAACGTCCTGACTTTC
>TRBV9|TRBJ2-5|-|TRBD2
CASSPRAGEGEETQYF
TGTGCCAGCAGCCCGCGAGCGGGAGAGGGGGAAGAGACCCAGTACTTC
>TRBV4-2|TRBJ2-1|-|TRBD1
CASSQRSGGPYNEQFF
TGTGCCAGCAGCCAACGGTCAGGGGGTCCCTACAATGAGCAGTTCTTC
>TRBV28|TRBJ2-1|-|TRBD2
CASSPGTSGSSYNEQFF
TGTGCCAGCAGTCCAGGGACTAGCGGGAGCTCCTACAATGAGCAGTTCTTC
>TRBV9|TRBJ2-5|few|TRBD1
CASSVGDRGQETQYF
TGTGCCAGCAGCGTAGGGGACAGGGGACAAGAGACCCAGTACTTC
>TRBV5-1|TRBJ2-3|-|TRBD2
CASSLAYSGRVKDTQYF
TGCGCCAGCAGCTTAGCCTATAGCGGGAGGGTTAAAGATACGCAGTATTTT
>TRBV2|TRBJ2-7|once|-
CASREWATYEQYF
TGTGCCAGCAGAGAATGGGCAACCTACGAGCAGTACTTC
>TRBV6-6|TRBJ1-1|-|-
CASSYQQGNTEAFF
TGTGCCAGCAGTTACCAACAGGGGAACACTGAAGCTTTCTTT
>TRBV5-1|TRBJ2-4|-|TRBD1
CASSMTGGERRYF
TGCGCCAGCAGCATGACAGGGGGCGAACGTCGGTACTTC
>TRBV28|TRBJ1-2|-|-
CASSFGGGYGYTF
TGTGCCAGCAGTTTTGGGGGGGGCTATGGCTACACCTTC
>TRBV7-9|TRBJ1-3|-|-
CASSLVAGVNTIYF
TGTGCCAGCAGCTTAGTTGCAGGGGTAAACACCATATATTTT
>TRBV5-6|TRBJ1-3|-|TRBD1
CASSPLQGGNSGNTIYF
TGTGCCAGCAGCCCATTGCAGGGGGGAAACTCTGGAAACACCATATATTTT
>TRBV6-5|TRBJ2-7|-|TRBD1
CASSRPGQPIYEQYF
TGTGCCAGCAGTAGACCGGGACAGCCCATCTACGAGCAGTACTTC
>TRBV28|TRBJ1-4|-|TRBD1
CASRDRQNEKLFF
TGTGCCAGCCGGGACAGGCAAAATGAAAAACTGTTTTTT
>TRBV12-5|TRBJ2-7|-|-
CASGLLGEPYEQYF
TGTGCTAGTGGTTTGCTCGGGGAGCCTTACGAGCAGTACTTC
>TRBV10-3|TRBJ2-2|-|TRBD2
CAIRGIAGANTGELFF
TGTGCCATCAGAGGAATAGCGGGGGCGAACACCGGGGAGCTGTTTTTT
>TRBV6-6|TRBJ2-1|-|-
CASSYFSENEQFF
TGTGCCAGCAGTTATTTTAGCGAGAATGAGCAGTTCTTC
>TRBV5-8|TRBJ2-5|-|TRBD1
CASRGQGWETQYF
TGTGCCAGCAGGGGACAGGGATGGGAGACCCAGTACTTC
>TRBV7-2|TRBJ1-5|-|TRBD1
CASSIKGAVQPQHF
TGTGCCAGCAGCATTAAGGGGGCAGTTCAGCCCCAGCATTTT
>TRBV5-1|TRBJ2-7|-|-
CASSLGDLVEQYF
TGCGCCAGCAGCTTGGGGGACTTGGTGGAGCAGTACTTC
>TRBV2|TRBJ2-2|-|-
CASSFQGQNTGELFF
TGTGCCAGCAGTTTCCAGGGGCAAAACACCGGGGAGCTGTTTTTT
>TRBV2|TRBJ2-1|-|-
CASSGWRDSYNEQFF
TGTGCCAGCAGTGGCTGGCGGGACTCCTACAATGAGCAGTTCTTC
>TRBV5-4|TRBJ2-1|-|-
CASSLKRELRDNEQFF
TGTGCCAGCAGCTTGAAACGGGAGCTTCGGGACAATGAGCAGTTCTTC
>TRBV15|TRBJ2-7|-|-
CATSRDSHQGRYEQYF
TGTGCCACCAGCAGAGATTCCCACCAGGGCAGGTACGAGCAGTACTTC
>TRBV6-1|TRBJ1-4|-|-
CASSEVLGAGEKLFF
TGTGCCAGCAGTGAGGTTTTGGGGGCCGGTGAAAAACTGTTTTTT
>TRBV10-3|TRBJ2-2|-|-
CAISDSTRRGELFF
TGTGCCATCAGTGACTCGACCAGGAGGGGGGAGCTGTTTTTT
>TRBV7-9|TRBJ2-7|-|TRBD2
CASSLGASGKEQYF
TGTGCCAGCAGCTTAGGAGCTAGCGGGAAGGAGCAGTACTTC
>TRBV27|TRBJ2-4|few|-
CASSSPPGPIHF
TGTGCCAGCAGTTCACCCCCAGGTCCCATTCACTTC
>TRBV10-3|TRBJ1-1|-|-
CAISAGSLNTEAFF
TGTGCCATCAGCGCAGGGTCGTTGAACACTGAAGCTTTCTTT
>TRBV30|TRBJ2-7|-|TRBD2
CAWRRTSGSSYEQYF
TGTGCCTGGAGACGGACTAGCGGGAGTTCCTACGAGCAGTACTTC
>TRBV28|TRBJ2-7|-|TRBD2
CASSTGTSGPYEQYF
TGTGCCAGCAGTACAGGGACTAGCGGGCCCTACGAGCAGTACTTC
>TRBV15|TRBJ2-3|-|TRBD2
CATSSGTSGRENTQYF
TGTGCCACCAGCAGTGGGACTAGCGGGAGGGAAAATACGCAGTATTTT
>TRBV18|TRBJ1-1|-|TRBD1
CASSPRQGRSEAFF
TGTGCCAGCTCACCGAGACAGGGTCGGTCTGAAGCTTTCTTT